Listed here are 27 T cell receptor beta chains from one sample, sequenced in a study of T cell repertoires in cytomegalovirus infection. Each CDR3 protein is one row after TCRdb ran MiXCR on the reads. The sample holds about 260,000 distinct CDR3 sequences, 12% to 15% seen once. Sequencing input: PBMCs. The source is a human donor in good health (CMV status not recorded). Some clones in this sample may be carry-over from other donors' samples.

The CDR3 DNA is TGCGCCAGCAGCCAGTATGGACGGAGTGGGACTAGCACAGATACGCAGTATTTT. This translates into CASSQYGRSGTSTDTQYF. The J gene is TRBJ2-3, the V gene TRBV4-1; tentative D call: TRBD2 (6 bases). Germline V lookup: CDR1 MGHRA, CDR2 YSYEKL. The CDR3 totals 18 residues. V was pared by 3 bases and J by 0 bases, with 19 bases between.

This clonotype was seen ten or more times. V usage is TRBV7-6 and J usage is TRBJ2-5, with a weak D call TRBD2 (7 bases). Germline V lookup: CDR1 SGHVS, CDR2 FNYEAQ. This CDR3 has 16 amino acids. Trimming pared 6 bases from V and 2 bases from J, leaving 19 bases between. This chain's CDR3 is CASSGWAGASQETQYF. The CDR3 DNA sequence: TGTGCCAGCAGTGGTTGGGCGGGGGCCTCTCAAGAGACCCAGTACTTC.

In its sample, this clonotype was seen a few times. The chain is built from TRBV18 and TRBJ2-3, with a weak D call TRBD1 (5 bases). The ends were cut back, 4 bases at V and 2 bases at J, with 7 bases in the middle. The germline gives CDR1 KGHSH, CDR2 LQKENI. The CDR3 totals 13 residues. The CDR3 DNA reads as TGTGCCAGCTCACAGGACACCACAGATACGCAGTATTTT. Translating gives CASSQDTTDTQYF.

This clonotype was detected many times. The chain uses TRBV6-2 or TRBV6-3 and TRBJ2-5, with D uncertain. The CDR3 runs to 13 residues. V lost 2 bases and J 5 bases, leaving 9 bases between the germline ends. CDR1 and CDR2 (germline): MNHEY, SVGEGT. CDR3 coding DNA: TGTGCCAGCAGTTACCTGGGCCTGGAGACCCAGTACTTC. As protein: CASSYLGLETQYF.

V usage is TRBV7-9 and J usage is TRBJ2-1; 7 bases align to TRBD2. This CDR3 has 14 residues. Germline V lookup: CDR1 SEHNR, CDR2 FQNEAQ (reference sequence). V gave up 5 bases and J gave up 8 bases; unmatched junction bases: 9. Here the CDR3 DNA reads TGTGCCAGCAGCCCCTGGCGGGAGTACCATGAGCAGTTCTTC. Amino acid sequence: CASSPWREYHEQFF.

The chain couples TRBV20-1 to TRBJ1-2; maybe TRBD1 (6 bases). The CDR3 sequence is 11 residues long. Germline V gene sequence: CDR1 DFQATT, CDR2 SNEGSKA (reference sequence). V was clipped by 0 bases and J by 8 bases, with 7 bases between them. CDR3 coding DNA: TGCAGTGCTAGAGACAGGGGCGGCTACACCTTC. Translating gives CSARDRGGYTF.

In its sample, this clonotype was seen many times. The chain links TRBV7-2 to TRBJ2-1; tentative D call: TRBD2 (5 bases). V lost 5 bases and J lost 2, with 16 bases in between. The CDR3 has 16 amino acids. CDR1 is SGHTA and CDR2 is FQGNSA in the germline V gene. The CDR3 sequence is CASSRQRRLTYNEQFF. In nucleotides, the CDR3 is TGTGCCAGCAGCCGCCAGCGGAGACTAACCTACAATGAGCAGTTCTTC.

The chain uses TRBV6-8 and TRBJ2-7; D not certain. V was cut by 4 bases and J by 6 bases, with 13 bases left in between. Germline loops: CDR1 MNHGY, CDR2 SAAAGT. The CDR3 runs 13 residues. CDR3 sequence reads: CASSSPKRGEQYF. The CDR3 DNA sequence: TGTGCCAGCAGTTCCCCTAAGCGCGGCGAGCAGTACTTC.

This clonotype was seen a handful of times. This chain links TRBV3-1 with TRBJ1-1, with 7 bases aligning to TRBD1. V was clipped by 7 bases and J by 0 bases; unmatched bases: 5. Looked up from germline, CDR1 is LGHDT and CDR2 is YNNKEL (reference sequence). The CDR3 has 14 amino acids. CDR3 amino acids: CASKGQLMNTEAFF. DNA of the CDR3: TGTGCCAGCAAGGGACAGCTAATGAACACTGAAGCTTTCTTT.

This chain links TRBV25-1 with TRBJ2-7, with D perhaps matching TRBD1 (5 bases). Trimming took 1 base from V and 1 from J, leaving 14 bases between them. The CDR3 runs 16 residues. CDR1 and CDR2 from the germline V gene are MGHDK and SYGVNS. CDR3 amino acids: CASSEFQTAGSYEQYF. CDR3 DNA sequence: TGTGCCAGCAGTGAATTTCAGACAGCCGGATCCTACGAGCAGTACTTC.

This clonotype was counted between two and nine times. This chain connects TRBV5-1 to TRBJ1-1; TRBD1 is a possible D gene (6 bases). V was clipped by 7 bases and J by 1 base, with 11 bases between them. The length of the CDR3 is 13 residues. From germline, CDR1 is SGHRS and CDR2 YFSETQ. The CDR3 spells CASREDRNTEAFF. CDR3 DNA: TGCGCCAGCCGAGAGGACAGGAACACTGAAGCTTTCTTT.

This clonotype has only a few counts. The V gene is TRBV29-1, the J gene TRBJ2-5, with 11 bases identical to TRBD1. The CDR3 sequence is 12 residues long. Germline V gives CDR1 SQVTM, CDR2 ANQGSEA. The V gene end was trimmed by 7 bases and the J gene end by 5 bases; junction bases not matched to a gene: 3. DNA for the CDR3: TGCAGCGAACGGACAGGGGGCGAGACCCAGTACTTC. It encodes CSERTGGETQYF.

Concerning this clonotype itself: Germline is not matched at one junction end, which may reflect a read error. The gene calls are TRBV20-1 and TRBJ2-2, with a tentative D call TRBD2 (5 bases). Germline V CDR1 and CDR2: DFQATT, SNEGSKA (reference sequence). CDR3 size: 17 residues. DNA of the CDR3: TGCAGTACTAGAGATCTGACCTCCATGACTAACACCGGGGAGCTGTTTTTT. Translation gives CSTRDLTSMTNTGELFF.

This chain uses TRBV6-6 with TRBJ2-5; the match to TRBD2 covers 7 bases. V lost 6 bases to trimming and J lost 1 base; unmatched junction nucleotides: 5. Germline CDR1 MNHNY, CDR2 SVGAGI (reference sequence). CDR3 size: 14 residues. In DNA form, the CDR3 reads TGTGCCAGCAGGCGAGCGGGGTCCCAAGAGACCCAGTACTTC. It yields the protein CASRRAGSQETQYF.

This clonotype was detected many times. The chain links TRBV12-3 or TRBV12-4 to TRBJ2-3; 14 bases map to TRBD2. This CDR3 is built from 22 residues. J gave up 3 bases and V 4 bases, and 21 bases lay outside the gene matches. As DNA, the CDR3 is TGTGCCAGCAGTTCGACGCACCAGACTAGCGGGAGGGTTTCGGTTGGGACAGATACGCAGTATTTT. This encodes CASSSTHQTSGRVSVGTDTQYF.

The chain joins TRBV19 to TRBJ2-7; TRBD2 might be the D (6 bases). This CDR3 is 14 amino acids long. In germline, CDR1 is LNHDA, CDR2 SQIVND (reference sequence). The V end lost 9 bases, the J end lost 0 bases, and 15 bases lay between the germline ends. CDR3 sequence (DNA): TGTGCCAGCAATTCGGACTACGCCTCCTACGAGCAGTACTTC. Amino acid sequence: CASNSDYASYEQYF. The whole variable domain, remainder taken from reference TRBV19 and TRBJ2-7, is DGGITQSPKYLFRKEGQNVTLSCEQNLNHDAMYWYRQDPGQGLRLIYYSQIVNDFQKGDIAEGYSVSREKKESFPLTVTSAQKNPTAFYLCASNSDYASYEQYFGPGTRLTVT.

This rearrangement joins TRBV20-1 to TRBJ2-2, with 7 bases fitting TRBD1. CDR1 and CDR2 (germline): DFQATT, SNEGSKA (reference sequence). The CDR3 runs 14 residues. The J segment lost 6 bases and the V segment lost 6 bases, leaving 10 bases of the junction unmatched. CDR3 in DNA: TGCAGTGCGCAGGCGACAGGGATCGCCGGGGAGCTGTTTTTT. This encodes CSAQATGIAGELFF.

The chain has TRBV6-2 or TRBV6-3 and TRBJ2-3, with TRBD2 matching 12 bases. Germline-derived CDR1 and CDR2 are MNHEY and SVGEGT. The length of the CDR3 is 16 residues. V lost 4 bases and J lost 4; bases outside the gene matches: 6. The CDR3 loop is CASSSGLAGIADTQYF. The CDR3, as DNA: TGTGCCAGCAGTTCAGGACTAGCGGGAATTGCAGATACGCAGTATTTT.

This clonotype has a handful of counts. The chain uses TRBV6-5 and TRBJ1-6, with 8 bases identical to TRBD1. After removal of 6 bases from V and 7 bases from J, the junction contained 5 bases not matched to a gene. The CDR3 sequence is 14 residues long. Germline CDR1 reads MNHEY; CDR2 reads SVGAGI. The CDR3 reads CASRGTGLNSPLHF. CDR3 DNA sequence: TGTGCCAGCAGGGGGACAGGCCTAAATTCACCCCTCCACTTT.

This clonotype was seen ten or more times. The chain recombines TRBV7-2 with TRBJ2-1, with 10 nucleotides matching TRBD2. Looked up from germline, CDR1 is SGHTA and CDR2 is FQGNSA. The CDR3 extends over 16 amino acids. V shed 5 bases, J shed 3 bases, and the junction held 7 bases outside the gene matches. The chain's CDR3 is CASSRTGLAVYNEQFF. The DNA of the CDR3 is TGTGCCAGCAGCCGTACCGGACTAGCGGTCTACAATGAGCAGTTCTTC.

The rearrangement uses TRBV19 and TRBJ2-7; perhaps TRBD1 as D (6 bases). V gave up 5 bases and J gave up 4 bases, with 15 bases separating them. The CDR3 consists of 14 residues. The germline V gene encodes CDR1 LNHDA and CDR2 SQIVND (reference sequence). This CDR3 reads CASSPDRSVYEQYF. In DNA form, the CDR3 reads TGTGCCAGTAGTCCGGACAGATCAGTTTACGAGCAGTACTTC.

As concerns this clonotype: As the CDR3 is not closed by the conserved phenylalanine or tryptophan, this likely results from a read error. The chain has TRBV7-8 and TRBJ2-1; D is ambiguous. The CDR3 length is 17 residues. Germline CDR1 SGHVS, CDR2 FQNEAQ. V was shortened by 6 bases and J by 0 bases, with 18 bases between the two germline ends. The CDR3 region is CASSPRASHSSYNEQFS. Written as DNA, the CDR3 is TGTGCCAGCAGTCCTAGGGCCAGCCACAGCTCCTACAATGAGCAGTTCTCC.

This chain joins TRBV25-1 and TRBJ1-1; D is ambiguous. The CDR3 is made up of 12 amino acids. Germline V lookup: CDR1 MGHDK, CDR2 SYGVNS. The V end was cut by 7 bases, the J end by 2 bases, with 8 bases between. This CDR3 reads CASMEGNTEAFF. The CDR3 nucleotides are TGTGCCAGCATGGAGGGAAACACTGAAGCTTTCTTT. The complete variable domain, with remaining parts taken from reference TRBV25-1 and TRBJ1-1, reads EADIYQTPRYLVIGTGKKITLECSQTMGHDKMYWYQQDPGMELHLIHYSYGVNSTEKGDLSSESTVSRIRTEHFPLTLESARPSHTSQYLCASMEGNTEAFFGQGTRLTVV.

In this sample, this clonotype turned up many times. The V and J genes are TRBV7-2 and TRBJ2-7; D is possibly TRBD2 (6 bases). The CDR3 covers 15 residues. V lost 1 base and J lost 4, with 14 bases in between. Germline CDR1 is SGHTA and CDR2 is FQGNSA. Written as DNA, the CDR3 is TGTGCCAGCAGCTTAGTGCGGGAACGGGGTTACGAGCAGTACTTC. Protein sequence: CASSLVRERGYEQYF.

This clonotype was found a few times. The rearrangement links TRBV6-2 or TRBV6-3 to TRBJ2-1, with a weak D call TRBD1 (6 bases). The CDR3 has 16 residues. The germline V gene has CDR1 MNHEY and CDR2 SVGEGT. V was cut by 8 bases and J by 0 bases, with 17 bases left in between. The CDR3 sequence: CASHETGPSSYNEQFF. CDR3 coding DNA: TGTGCCAGCCATGAGACAGGCCCGAGCTCCTACAATGAGCAGTTCTTC.

This sequence joins TRBV28 and TRBJ2-1; TRBD2 aligns across 11 bases. The trim removed 6 bases at V and 4 bases at J, leaving 8 bases unmatched. Germline V gene lookup returns CDR1 MDHEN and CDR2 SYDVKM. The CDR3 consists of 16 residues. CDR3 loop: CASRPAGTSGYNEQFF. The CDR3 DNA sequence: TGTGCCAGCAGACCCGCCGGGACTAGCGGTTACAATGAGCAGTTCTTC.

This clonotype was seen at least ten times. The rearrangement links TRBV2 to TRBJ1-2; 7 bases match TRBD1. The length of the CDR3 is 13 residues. The V and J ends lost 6 bases and 2 bases, in that order; junction bases with no gene match: 3. Germline CDR1 is SNHLY and CDR2 is FYNNEI. The CDR3 DNA reads as TGTGCCAGCAGGGGACAGACCAACTATGGCTACACCTTC. Translation: CASRGQTNYGYTF.